This TCR beta chain came from a study of cytomegalovirus exposure and HLA in healthy donors. Overall study results and limits: Most sequenced TCRs were rare (though some public TCRs occurred in many donors). The authors confirmed in vitro that three CMV-associated chains were specific for CMV antigens. Reports described diagnosis of cytomegalovirus status by the classifier as highly specific and sensitive.

A word on this clone: As yet, its antigen is unknown.

Using immunoSEQ multiplex PCR, the repertoire was profiled, and TCRdb retains in-frame clones only, with some absent. Counted here are about 280,000 clones, approximately 90% occurring once; the ten biggest clones make up approximately 0.88%. This CDR3 comprises 19 residues. Germline V gene lookup returns CDR1 SGHDT and CDR2 YYEEEE. Losses at the gene ends were 1 base for V and 1 base for J; bases not matched to a gene: 7. The specimen sequenced was PBMCs. The chain combines TRBV5-6 with TRBJ2-6; 11 bases align to TRBD1. The source is a woman aged 18-29 years in good health and CMV-seronegative. This CDR3 is CASSLKRGQGASGANVLTF. CDR3 nucleotide sequence: TGTGCCAGCAGCTTGAAGCGTGGACAGGGGGCGTCTGGGGCCAACGTCCTGACTTTC.